This paragraph covers one T cell receptor beta chain sequence. Its antigen is unidentified. The table came from immunoSEQ multiplex PCR; TCRdb's copy has only in-frame clones and leaves some out. The sample includes about 10,000 clones, 65% to 80% seen only once; the top ten take 22%. CDR3 length: 16 residues. V shed 2 bases and J shed 6 bases, with 19 bases lying between them. Germline CDR1 and CDR2: LNHNV and YYDKDF (reference sequence). This specimen comes from a study of T cells in narcolepsy. Study details: Donors had narcolepsy type 1 or type 2, or were healthy controls.

Study-level findings and limits: Reportedly, autoreactive clonotypes were serially detected in patients' blood but not controls'. Comparing one patient's CSF and blood CD4+ clonotypes highlighted HCRT- and TRIB2-specific autoreactive clonotypes.

Sequencing was performed on CD45RA- memory CD8+ T cells from PBMCs. This TCR was recovered from a human donor with narcolepsy. V is TRBV15 and J is TRBJ1-1; D is possibly TRBD1 (6 bases). CDR3 sequence: CATSRPAGQGFAEAFF. The CDR3 coding sequence is TGTGCCACCAGCAGACCCGCGGGGCAGGGGTTTGCTGAAGCTTTCTTT.